The 11 T cell receptor beta chains given below trace back to one sample, sequenced in a study of CD8+ T cells in alopecia areata. As the sequencing template, cDNA was produced by extracting RNA and reverse transcribing it. Assay: immunoSEQ multiplex PCR; the TCRdb copy retains only in-frame clones and omits some. The table records about 150,000 clones, roughly 61% of them present only once. The material sequenced was CD4+ T cells sorted from blood, taken at week 0. The source is a human donor with alopecia areata.

The chain employs TRBV29-1 and TRBJ1-1, with D possibly being TRBD1 (5 bases). V was clipped by 6 bases and J by 8 bases, with 16 bases between them. Germline CDR1 and CDR2: SQVTM and ANQGSEA. CDR3 length: 12 residues. The CDR3 loop is CSVRDPGNEAFF. The CDR3 nucleotides are TGCAGCGTGAGGGACCCGGGGAACGAAGCTTTCTTT.

Many counts were recorded for this clone. This chain connects TRBV7-2 to TRBJ1-2; D may be TRBD1 (5 bases). Trimming cost V 5 bases and J 6 bases, with 13 bases left between them. CDR1 and CDR2 from the germline V gene are SGHTA and FQGNSA. CDR3 length equals 13 residues. The CDR3 coding sequence is TGTGCCAGCAGCCCCCGGACAACCCATGGCTACACCTTC. Its translation is CASSPRTTHGYTF.

The rearrangement links TRBV7-2 to TRBJ2-5; D call uncertain. The length of the CDR3 is 13 residues. Germline CDR1 reads SGHTA; CDR2 reads FQGNSA. Trimming stripped 5 bases from V and 5 bases from J, with 12 bases between. Written as DNA, the CDR3 is TGTGCCAGCAGCGTGGCGGTTTGGGAGACCCAGTACTTC. Residues: CASSVAVWETQYF.

The chain combines TRBV4-2 with TRBJ2-3, with D unclear. This CDR3 has 16 residues. Germline CDR1 reads LGHNA; CDR2 reads YNFKEQ. V was shortened by 1 base and J by 0 bases, with 11 bases between the two germline ends. CDR3 sequence (DNA): TGTGCCAGCAGCCAAGTAAGTCTACGTAGCACAGATACGCAGTATTTT. Protein: CASSQVSLRSTDTQYF.

The rearrangement links TRBV4-3 to TRBJ2-6; possible D gene TRBD1, 6 bases. The CDR3 runs 16 residues. V was cut by 3 bases and J by 3 bases, with 12 bases left in between. Germline V gene lookup returns CDR1 LGHNA and CDR2 YSLEER. The CDR3 protein is CASSQEQGHGANVLTF. In DNA, the CDR3 is TGCGCCAGCAGCCAGGAACAGGGTCATGGGGCCAACGTCCTGACTTTC.

The chain has TRBV5-4 and TRBJ1-5, with a weak D call TRBD1 (6 bases). This CDR3 is 14 amino acids long. Germline assignment: CDR1 SGHNT and CDR2 YYREEE (reference sequence). Trimming removed 2 bases from V and 4 bases from J, with 10 bases in between. This CDR3 reads CASSLQGYNQPQHF. The DNA of the CDR3 is TGTGCCAGCAGCTTACAGGGTTATAATCAGCCCCAGCATTTT.

The count of this clone is one. V is TRBV14 and J is TRBJ2-1; TRBD1 or TRBD2 may be the D gene (5 bases each). V was pared by 2 bases and J by 9 bases, with 14 bases between. Germline V gene lookup returns CDR1 SGHDN and CDR2 FVKESK. The CDR3 consists of 14 residues. The CDR3 loop reads CASSQLRGTVEQFF. The CDR3 bases are TGTGCCAGCAGCCAATTGAGGGGCACGGTTGAGCAGTTCTTC. The full variable domain, its missing parts supplied by reference TRBV14 and TRBJ2-1, is EAGVTQFPSHSVIEKGQTVTLRCDPISGHDNLYWYRRVMGKEIKFLLHFVKESKQDESGMPNNRFLAERTGGTYSTLKVQPAELEDSGVYFCASSQLRGTVEQFFGPGTRLTVL.

The V call is TRBV29-1, the J call TRBJ2-7, with 8 bases identical to TRBD1. The length of the CDR3 is 13 residues. After removal of 8 bases from V and 2 bases from J, the junction contained 8 bases not matched to a gene. Germline CDR1 is SQVTM and CDR2 is ANQGSEA. The CDR3 region has the DNA TGCAGCATTATCGGGACAGGAACCTACGAGCAGTACTTC. Protein product: CSIIGTGTYEQYF.

The chain combines TRBV29-1 with TRBJ1-1, with 8 bases lining up with TRBD1. V dropped 4 bases and J dropped 0; count of bases not matched to a gene: 4. This CDR3 contains 14 residues. CDR1 and CDR2 from the germline V gene are SQVTM and ANQGSEA. Here the CDR3 reads CSVGQGLLNTEAFF. For the CDR3, the DNA is TGCAGCGTTGGACAGGGGCTGTTGAACACTGAAGCTTTCTTT.

This clone has only a few counts. The J gene is TRBJ2-7, the V gene TRBV19; 7 bases are a match to TRBD1. The germline gives CDR1 LNHDA, CDR2 SQIVND (reference sequence). After removal of 5 bases from V and 2 bases from J, the junction contained 15 bases not matched to a gene. This CDR3 has 17 residues. The CDR3 DNA reads as TGTGCCAGTAGTTTCCTGTTCAAGAGACAGGGTGCCTACGAGCAGTACTTC. It specifies CASSFLFKRQGAYEQYF.

This rearrangement joins TRBV10-3 to TRBJ1-5; D is possibly TRBD1 (5 bases). Germline V gene sequence: CDR1 ENHRY, CDR2 SYGVKD. The CDR3 runs to 19 residues. Between the trimmed V and J ends, which lost 0 bases and 0 bases, there was a span of 18 bases. The CDR3 protein is CAISESPHRTPNSNQPQHF. The CDR3 DNA reads as TGTGCCATCAGTGAGTCACCACATAGGACACCAAATAGCAATCAGCCCCAGCATTTT.